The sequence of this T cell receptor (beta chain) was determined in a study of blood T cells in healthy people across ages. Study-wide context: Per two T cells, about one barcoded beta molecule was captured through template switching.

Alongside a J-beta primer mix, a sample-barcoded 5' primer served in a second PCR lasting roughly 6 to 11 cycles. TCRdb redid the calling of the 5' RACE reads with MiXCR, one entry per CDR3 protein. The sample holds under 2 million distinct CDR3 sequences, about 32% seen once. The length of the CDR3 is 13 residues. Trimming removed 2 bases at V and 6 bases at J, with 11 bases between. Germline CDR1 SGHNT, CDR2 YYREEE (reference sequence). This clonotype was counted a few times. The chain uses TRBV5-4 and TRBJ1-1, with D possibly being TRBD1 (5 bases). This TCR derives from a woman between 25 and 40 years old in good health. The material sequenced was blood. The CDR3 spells CASSLVGGAEAFF. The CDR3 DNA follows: TGTGCCAGCAGCTTAGTCGGGGGGGCTGAAGCTTTCTTT.